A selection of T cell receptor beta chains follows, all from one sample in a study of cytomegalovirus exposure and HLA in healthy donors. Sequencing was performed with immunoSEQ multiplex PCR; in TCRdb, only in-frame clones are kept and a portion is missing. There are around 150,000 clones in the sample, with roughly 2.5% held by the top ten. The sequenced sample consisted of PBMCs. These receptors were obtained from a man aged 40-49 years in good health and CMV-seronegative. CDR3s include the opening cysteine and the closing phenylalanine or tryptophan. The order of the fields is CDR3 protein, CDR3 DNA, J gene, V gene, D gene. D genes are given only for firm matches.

CDR3: CASSQNTGGGNQPQHF
DNA: TGTGCCAGCAGCCAGAATACAGGGGGCGGCAATCAGCCCCAGCATTTT
J: TRBJ1-5
V: TRBV4-2
D: TRBD1

CDR3: CASSDGQGRGFSGANVLTF
DNA: TGTGCCAGCAGCGACGGACAGGGGAGGGGGTTCTCTGGGGCCAACGTCCTGACTTTC
J: TRBJ2-6
V: TRBV9
D: TRBD1

CDR3: CASWGDREAYGYTF
DNA: TGTGCCAGCTGGGGGGACAGGGAAGCCTATGGCTACACCTTC
J: TRBJ1-2
V: TRBV2
D: TRBD1

CDR3: CASSLTGDGYTF
DNA: TGTGCCAGCAGCCTGACAGGGGATGGCTACACCTTC
J: TRBJ1-2
V: TRBV7-2
D: TRBD1

CDR3: CASSPSGDNEQFF
DNA: TGTGCCAGCTCACCCTCAGGGGATAATGAGCAGTTCTTC
J: TRBJ2-1
V: TRBV18
D: .

CDR3: CASSTPGISTNEKLFF
DNA: TGTGCCAGCAGCACCCCCGGGATTTCAACTAATGAAAAACTGTTTTTT
J: TRBJ1-4
V: TRBV28
D: .

CDR3: CASSLRDRGNGELFF
DNA: TGTGCCAGCAGTCTCCGGGACAGGGGAAACGGGGAGCTGTTTTTT
J: TRBJ2-2
V: TRBV2
D: TRBD1

CDR3: CSVSGAYGYTF
DNA: TGCAGTGTCTCAGGGGCCTATGGCTACACCTTC
J: TRBJ1-2
V: TRBV20-1
D: .

CDR3: CASSYDTNNSPLHF
DNA: TGTGCCAGCAGTTATGACACCAATAATTCACCCCTCCACTTT
J: TRBJ1-6
V: TRBV6-6
D: .

CDR3: CATSRARGTGGHEQFF
DNA: TGTGCCACCAGCAGAGCAAGAGGGACAGGGGGTCATGAGCAGTTCTTC
J: TRBJ2-1
V: TRBV15
D: TRBD1

CDR3: CASSYLRGSYEQYF
DNA: TGTGCCAGCAGTTACCTTAGAGGGTCCTACGAGCAGTACTTC
J: TRBJ2-7
V: TRBV6-5
D: .

CDR3: CASSLYMNTEAFF
DNA: TGTGCCAGCAGCCTATATATGAACACTGAAGCTTTCTTT
J: TRBJ1-1
V: TRBV27
D: .

CDR3: CASSRSTDGYTF
DNA: TGTGCCAGCAGCCGCTCGACAGACGGCTACACCTTC
J: TRBJ1-2
V: TRBV7-9
D: .

CDR3: CASSYVGGLGDNEQFF
DNA: TGTGCCAGCAGCTATGTCGGGGGGCTCGGCGACAATGAGCAGTTCTTC
J: TRBJ2-1
V: TRBV7-2
D: .

CDR3: CATDYRAGGNQPQHF
DNA: TGTGCCACAGACTACCGAGCAGGGGGCAATCAGCCCCAGCATTTT
J: TRBJ1-5
V: TRBV10-3
D: .

CDR3: CASSPRVGGTDTQYF
DNA: TGTGCCAGCTCACCCCGTGTAGGGGGCACAGATACGCAGTATTTT
J: TRBJ2-3
V: TRBV18
D: .

CDR3: CASSDTGGNIQYF
DNA: TGTGCCAGCAGCGATACAGGAGGGAACATTCAGTACTTC
J: TRBJ2-4
V: TRBV9
D: .

CDR3: CASSLDTYGYTF
DNA: TGTGCCAGCAGCTTAGATACTTATGGCTACACCTTC
J: TRBJ1-2
V: TRBV7-9
D: .

CDR3: CASSLGSGGVRAKNIQYF
DNA: TGTGCCAGCAGCTTGGGCTCCGGGGGGGTGCGAGCCAAAAACATTCAGTACTTC
J: TRBJ2-4
V: TRBV7-2
D: TRBD2

CDR3: CASSLFPRGSQRGAYEQYF
DNA: TGTGCCAGCAGCTTATTTCCTCGGGGTTCGCAGCGGGGGGCCTACGAGCAGTACTTC
J: TRBJ2-7
V: TRBV7-8
D: TRBD2

CDR3: CASSVTSGGQETQYF
DNA: TGTGCCAGTAGTGTGACTAGCGGGGGCCAAGAGACCCAGTACTTC
J: TRBJ2-5
V: TRBV19
D: TRBD2

CDR3: CASSETAYNEQYF
DNA: TGTGCCAGCAGTGAAACAGCTTACAACGAGCAGTACTTC
J: TRBJ2-7
V: TRBV2
D: .

CDR3: CASSVQGSITGELFF
DNA: TGTGCCAGCAGCGTACAGGGTAGTATCACCGGGGAGCTGTTTTTT
J: TRBJ2-2
V: TRBV9
D: .

CDR3: CASSPNDRGRGGELFF
DNA: TGTGCCAGTAGTCCTAACGACAGGGGGCGCGGCGGGGAGCTGTTTTTT
J: TRBJ2-2
V: TRBV19
D: TRBD1

CDR3: CSVGEGMADTQYF
DNA: TGCAGCGTTGGGGAGGGAATGGCAGATACGCAGTATTTT
J: TRBJ2-3
V: TRBV29-1
D: TRBD2

CDR3: CASKLDGEANEKLFF
DNA: TGCGCCAGCAAGCTGGACGGGGAGGCTAATGAAAAACTGTTTTTT
J: TRBJ1-4
V: TRBV5-1
D: .

CDR3: CASSLENGGQYEQYF
DNA: TGTGCCAGCAGTTTAGAGAACGGGGGGCAGTACGAGCAGTACTTC
J: TRBJ2-7
V: TRBV27
D: .

CDR3: CASSSDGGGYGYTF
DNA: TGTGCCAGCAGCTCCGACGGCGGAGGCTATGGCTACACCTTC
J: TRBJ1-2
V: TRBV25-1
D: .

CDR3: CATSRDRGVTYEQYF
DNA: TGTGCCACCAGCAGAGATCGGGGGGTCACCTACGAGCAGTACTTC
J: TRBJ2-7
V: TRBV15
D: TRBD2

CDR3: CASSLGPVTEAFF
DNA: TGTGCCAGCAGCTTGGGTCCGGTGACTGAAGCTTTCTTT
J: TRBJ1-1
V: TRBV5-6
D: .

CDR3: CASSESVTLGYTF
DNA: TGTGCCAGCAGTGAATCGGTAACCCTTGGCTACACCTTC
J: TRBJ1-2
V: TRBV2
D: .

CDR3: CASSLLPSGGPHEQYF
DNA: TGTGCCAGCAGCTTACTCCCTTCGGGGGGGCCCCACGAGCAGTACTTC
J: TRBJ2-7
V: TRBV7-9
D: TRBD2

CDR3: CASSSSPGGYTF
DNA: TGTGCCAGCAGCTCCTCCCCCGGGGGCTACACCTTC
J: TRBJ1-2
V: TRBV7-9
D: .

CDR3: CASSLQGNTEAFF
DNA: TGTGCCAGCTCACTCCAGGGGAACACTGAAGCTTTCTTT
J: TRBJ1-1
V: TRBV18
D: .

CDR3: CASRYDRRGTEAFF
DNA: TGTGCCAGCAGATACGATCGGAGAGGCACTGAAGCTTTCTTT
J: TRBJ1-1
V: TRBV28
D: .

CDR3: CASSLPQGNTEAFF
DNA: TGTGCCAGCAGCTTGCCGCAGGGGAACACTGAAGCTTTCTTT
J: TRBJ1-1
V: TRBV5-4
D: .

CDR3: CASSSRAGGYNEQFF
DNA: TGTGCCAGCAGCTCAAGAGCGGGGGGTTACAATGAGCAGTTCTTC
J: TRBJ2-1
V: TRBV5-4
D: TRBD2

CDR3: CASSHRQGPYEQYF
DNA: TGTGCCAGCAGTCACCGACAGGGGCCCTACGAGCAGTACTTC
J: TRBJ2-7
V: TRBV27
D: TRBD1

CDR3: CASSLDRGIDGYTF
DNA: TGCGCCAGCAGCTTAGACAGGGGTATCGATGGCTACACCTTC
J: TRBJ1-2
V: TRBV5-1
D: TRBD1

CDR3: CASSGGTGQGREQYF
DNA: TGTGCCAGCAGCGGTGGGACAGGGCAAGGACGCGAGCAGTACTTC
J: TRBJ2-7
V: TRBV9
D: TRBD1

CDR3: CASSSRGNTEAFF
DNA: TGTGCCAGCAGTTCTAGAGGGAACACTGAAGCTTTCTTT
J: TRBJ1-1
V: TRBV6-5
D: .

CDR3: CASRGQGSYTEAFF
DNA: TGTGCCAGTAGGGGACAGGGCTCATATACTGAAGCTTTCTTT
J: TRBJ1-1
V: TRBV19
D: TRBD1

CDR3: CATRDRGYQETQYF
DNA: TGTGCCACCAGGGACAGGGGGTACCAAGAGACCCAGTACTTC
J: TRBJ2-5
V: TRBV15
D: TRBD1

CDR3: CASSPGGGAGTEAFF
DNA: TGTGCCAGCAGTCCCGGCGGGGGGGCGGGCACTGAAGCTTTCTTT
J: TRBJ1-1
V: TRBV27
D: .

CDR3: CASSSGGAGAYEQYF
DNA: TGTGCCAGCAGCTCAGGCGGGGCGGGTGCCTACGAGCAGTACTTC
J: TRBJ2-7
V: TRBV5-4
D: .